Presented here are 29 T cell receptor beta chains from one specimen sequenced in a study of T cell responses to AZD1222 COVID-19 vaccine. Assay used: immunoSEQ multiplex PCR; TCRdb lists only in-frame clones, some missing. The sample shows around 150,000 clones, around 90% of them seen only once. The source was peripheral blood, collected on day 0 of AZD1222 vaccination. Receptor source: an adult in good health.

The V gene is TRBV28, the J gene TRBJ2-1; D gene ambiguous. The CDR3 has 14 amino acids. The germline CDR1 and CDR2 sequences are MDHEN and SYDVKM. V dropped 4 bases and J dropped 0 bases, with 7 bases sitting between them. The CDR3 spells CASSSGGSYNEQFF. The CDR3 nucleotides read TGTGCCAGCAGTTCTGGTGGCTCCTACAATGAGCAGTTCTTC.

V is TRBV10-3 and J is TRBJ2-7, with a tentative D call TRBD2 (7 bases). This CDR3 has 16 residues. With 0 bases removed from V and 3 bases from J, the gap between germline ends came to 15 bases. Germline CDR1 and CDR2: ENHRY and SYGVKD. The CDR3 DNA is TGTGCCATCAGTGAGTCGGGGGGGCCCTCTTTCTACGAGCAGTACTTC. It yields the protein CAISESGGPSFYEQYF.

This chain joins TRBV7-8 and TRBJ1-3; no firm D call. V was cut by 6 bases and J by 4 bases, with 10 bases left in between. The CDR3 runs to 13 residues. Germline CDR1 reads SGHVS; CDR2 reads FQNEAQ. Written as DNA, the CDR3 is TGTGCCAGCAGTCCTAGCCGGGGAAACACCATATATTTT. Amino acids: CASSPSRGNTIYF.

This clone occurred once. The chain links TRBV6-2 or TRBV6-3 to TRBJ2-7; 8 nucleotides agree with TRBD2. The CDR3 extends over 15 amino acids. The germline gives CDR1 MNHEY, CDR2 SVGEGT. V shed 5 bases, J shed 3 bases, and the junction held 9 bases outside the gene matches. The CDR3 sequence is CASSPLAGLHYEQYF. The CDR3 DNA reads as TGTGCCAGCAGTCCCTTAGCGGGGCTACACTACGAGCAGTACTTC.

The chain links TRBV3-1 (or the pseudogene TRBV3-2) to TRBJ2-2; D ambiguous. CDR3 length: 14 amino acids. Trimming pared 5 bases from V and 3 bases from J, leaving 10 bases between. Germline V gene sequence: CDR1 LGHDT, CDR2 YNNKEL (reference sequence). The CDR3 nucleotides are TGTGCCAGCAGCGGGGTCTGGCACACCGGGGAGCTGTTTTTT. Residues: CASSGVWHTGELFF.

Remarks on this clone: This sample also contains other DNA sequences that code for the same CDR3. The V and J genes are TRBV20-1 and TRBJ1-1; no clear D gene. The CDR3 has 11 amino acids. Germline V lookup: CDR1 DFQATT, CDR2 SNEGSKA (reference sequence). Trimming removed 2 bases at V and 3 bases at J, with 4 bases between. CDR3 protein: CSARLDTEAFF. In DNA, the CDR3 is TGCAGTGCTAGATTGGACACTGAAGCTTTCTTT.

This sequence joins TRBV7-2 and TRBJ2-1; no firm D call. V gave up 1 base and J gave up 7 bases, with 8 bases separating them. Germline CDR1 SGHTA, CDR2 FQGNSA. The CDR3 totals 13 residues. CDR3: CASSLGRNNEQFF. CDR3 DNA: TGTGCCAGCAGCTTAGGTCGGAATAATGAGCAGTTCTTC.

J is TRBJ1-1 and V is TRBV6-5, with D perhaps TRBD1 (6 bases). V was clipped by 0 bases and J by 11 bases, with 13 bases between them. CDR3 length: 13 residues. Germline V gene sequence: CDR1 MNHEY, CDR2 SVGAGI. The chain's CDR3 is CASSYSREGVAFF. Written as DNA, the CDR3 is TGTGCCAGCAGTTACTCGCGGGAGGGGGTCGCTTTCTTT.

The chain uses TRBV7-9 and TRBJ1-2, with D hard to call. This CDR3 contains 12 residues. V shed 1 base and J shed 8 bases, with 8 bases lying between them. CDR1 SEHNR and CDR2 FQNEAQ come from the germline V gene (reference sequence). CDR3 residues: CASSLDGRGYTF. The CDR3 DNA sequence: TGTGCCAGCAGCTTAGATGGGCGCGGCTACACCTTC.

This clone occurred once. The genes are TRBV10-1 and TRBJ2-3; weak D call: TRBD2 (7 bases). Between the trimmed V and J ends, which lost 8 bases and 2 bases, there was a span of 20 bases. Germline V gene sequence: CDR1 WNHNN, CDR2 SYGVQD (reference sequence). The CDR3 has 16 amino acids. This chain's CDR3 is CASLDVPGGYTDTQYF. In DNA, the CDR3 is TGCGCCAGCCTGGACGTTCCGGGGGGCTACACAGATACGCAGTATTTT.

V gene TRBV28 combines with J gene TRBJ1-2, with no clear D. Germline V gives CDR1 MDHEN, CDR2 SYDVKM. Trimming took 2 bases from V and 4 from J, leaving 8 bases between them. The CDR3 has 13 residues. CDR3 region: CASSLKVSYGYTF. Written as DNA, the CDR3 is TGTGCCAGCAGTTTAAAGGTTTCCTATGGCTACACCTTC.

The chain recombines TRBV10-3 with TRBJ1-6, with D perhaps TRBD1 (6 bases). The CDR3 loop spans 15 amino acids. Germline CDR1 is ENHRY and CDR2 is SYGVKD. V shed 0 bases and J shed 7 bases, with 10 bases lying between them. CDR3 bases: TGTGCCATCAGTGAGTCAGGGGGGGCCAATTCACCCCTCCACTTT. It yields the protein CAISESGGANSPLHF.

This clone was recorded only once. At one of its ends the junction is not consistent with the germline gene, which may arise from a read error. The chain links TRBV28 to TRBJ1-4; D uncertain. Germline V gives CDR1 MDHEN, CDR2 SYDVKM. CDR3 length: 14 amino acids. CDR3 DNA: TGTGCCAGCAGTTTATACTTAAGCGGGAGGGCCACCACCTTT. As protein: CASSLYLSGRATTF.

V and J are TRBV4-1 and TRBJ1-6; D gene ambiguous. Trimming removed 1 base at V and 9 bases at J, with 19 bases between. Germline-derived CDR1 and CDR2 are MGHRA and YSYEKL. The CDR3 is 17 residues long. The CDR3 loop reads CASSQATLAAVGSPLHF. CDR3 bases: TGCGCCAGCAGCCAAGCGACCCTGGCGGCGGTCGGTTCACCCCTCCACTTT.

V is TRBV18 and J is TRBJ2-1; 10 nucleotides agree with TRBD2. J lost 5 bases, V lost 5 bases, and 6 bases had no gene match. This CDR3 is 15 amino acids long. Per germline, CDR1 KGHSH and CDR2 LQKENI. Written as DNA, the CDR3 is TGTGCCAGCTCAGCAGCGGGAGGGCCCCACAATGAGCAGTTCTTC. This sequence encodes CASSAAGGPHNEQFF.

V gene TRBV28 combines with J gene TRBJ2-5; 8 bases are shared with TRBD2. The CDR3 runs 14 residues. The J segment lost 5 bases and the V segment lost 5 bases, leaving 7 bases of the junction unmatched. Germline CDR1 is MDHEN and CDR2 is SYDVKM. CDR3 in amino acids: CASSQMTSEETQYF. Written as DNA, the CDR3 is TGTGCCAGCAGTCAAATGACTAGCGAGGAGACCCAGTACTTC.

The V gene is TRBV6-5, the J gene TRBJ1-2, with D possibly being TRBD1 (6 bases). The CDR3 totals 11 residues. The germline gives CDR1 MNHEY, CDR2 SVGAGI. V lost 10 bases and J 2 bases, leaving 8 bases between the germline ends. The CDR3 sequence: CATGQNYGYTF. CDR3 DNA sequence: TGTGCCACCGGACAGAACTATGGCTACACCTTC.

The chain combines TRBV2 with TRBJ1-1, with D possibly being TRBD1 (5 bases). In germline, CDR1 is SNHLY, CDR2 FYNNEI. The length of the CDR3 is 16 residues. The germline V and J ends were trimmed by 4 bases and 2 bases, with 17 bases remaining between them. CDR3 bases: TGTGCCAGCAGTGGTGGGCATCTGGGACCTAACACTGAAGCTTTCTTT. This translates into CASSGGHLGPNTEAFF.

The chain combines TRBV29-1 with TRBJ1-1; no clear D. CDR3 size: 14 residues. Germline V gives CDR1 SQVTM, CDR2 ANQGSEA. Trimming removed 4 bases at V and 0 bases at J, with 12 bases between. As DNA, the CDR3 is TGCAGCGTTGTCCCAGCATCCATGAACACTGAAGCTTTCTTT. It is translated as CSVVPASMNTEAFF.

The chain's CDR3 is CASSKPGQGQYNEQFF. CDR3 DNA sequence: TGTGCCAGCAGCAAACCGGGACAGGGACAGTACAATGAGCAGTTCTTC. The chain combines TRBV21-1 with TRBJ2-1; the listed D gene, TRBD1, was not tested against the DNA. TRBV21-1 is a recognized pseudogene. The CDR3 extends over 16 amino acids.

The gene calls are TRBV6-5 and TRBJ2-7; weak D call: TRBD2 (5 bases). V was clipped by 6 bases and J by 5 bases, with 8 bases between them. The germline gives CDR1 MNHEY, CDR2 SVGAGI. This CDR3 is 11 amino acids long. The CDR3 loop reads CASRDYNEQYF. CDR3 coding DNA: TGTGCCAGCAGAGACTACAACGAGCAGTACTTC.

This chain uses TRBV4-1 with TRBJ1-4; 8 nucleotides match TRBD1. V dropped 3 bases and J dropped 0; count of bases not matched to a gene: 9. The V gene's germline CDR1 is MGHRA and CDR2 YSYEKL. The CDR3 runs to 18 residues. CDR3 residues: CASSHSYRQGTTNEKLFF. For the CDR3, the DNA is TGCGCCAGCAGCCATTCTTACCGACAGGGGACAACTAATGAAAAACTGTTTTTT.

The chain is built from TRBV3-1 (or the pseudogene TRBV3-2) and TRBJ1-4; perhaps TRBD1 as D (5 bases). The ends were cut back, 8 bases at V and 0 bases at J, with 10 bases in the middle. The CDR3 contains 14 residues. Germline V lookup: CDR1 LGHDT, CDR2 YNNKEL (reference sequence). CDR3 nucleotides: TGTGCCAGCGGAGGGGCGTCAACTAATGAAAAACTGTTTTTT. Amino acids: CASGGASTNEKLFF.

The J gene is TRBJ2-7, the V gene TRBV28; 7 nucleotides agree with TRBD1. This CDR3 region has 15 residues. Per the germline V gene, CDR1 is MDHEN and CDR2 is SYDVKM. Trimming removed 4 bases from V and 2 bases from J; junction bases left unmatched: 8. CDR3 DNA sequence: TGTGCCAGCAGTTCACCGGGACAGCTTCCCTACGAGCAGTACTTC. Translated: CASSSPGQLPYEQYF. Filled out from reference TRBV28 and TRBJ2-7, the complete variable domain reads DVKVTQSSRYLVKRTGEKVFLECVQDMDHENMFWYRQDPGLGLRLIYFSYDVKMKEKGDIPEGYSVSREKKERFSLILESASTNQTSMYLCASSSPGQLPYEQYFGPGTRLTVT.

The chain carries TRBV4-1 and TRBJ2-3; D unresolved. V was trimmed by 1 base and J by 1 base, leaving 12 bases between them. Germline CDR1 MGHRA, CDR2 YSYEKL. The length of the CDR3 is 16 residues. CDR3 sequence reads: CASSQVTERGTDTQYF. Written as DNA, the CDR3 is TGCGCCAGCAGCCAAGTCACAGAAAGGGGCACAGATACGCAGTATTTT.

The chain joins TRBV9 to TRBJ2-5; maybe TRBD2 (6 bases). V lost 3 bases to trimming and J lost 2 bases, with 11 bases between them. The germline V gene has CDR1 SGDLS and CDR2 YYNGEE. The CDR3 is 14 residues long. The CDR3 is CASSEGTLQETQYF. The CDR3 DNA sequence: TGTGCCAGCAGCGAGGGGACTTTACAAGAGACCCAGTACTTC.

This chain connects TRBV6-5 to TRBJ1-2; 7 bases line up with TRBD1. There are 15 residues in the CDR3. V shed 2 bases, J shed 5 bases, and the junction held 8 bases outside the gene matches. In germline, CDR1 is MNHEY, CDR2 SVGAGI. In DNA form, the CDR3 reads TGTGCCAGCAGTTACAGCCCAACAGGGGATTATGGCTACACCTTC. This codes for CASSYSPTGDYGYTF.

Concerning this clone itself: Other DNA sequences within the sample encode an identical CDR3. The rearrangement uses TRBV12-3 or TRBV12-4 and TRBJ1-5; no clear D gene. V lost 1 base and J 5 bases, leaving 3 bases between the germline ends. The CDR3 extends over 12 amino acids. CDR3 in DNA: TGTGCCAGCAGTTTAGGTCATCAGCCCCAGCATTTT. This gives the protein CASSLGHQPQHF.

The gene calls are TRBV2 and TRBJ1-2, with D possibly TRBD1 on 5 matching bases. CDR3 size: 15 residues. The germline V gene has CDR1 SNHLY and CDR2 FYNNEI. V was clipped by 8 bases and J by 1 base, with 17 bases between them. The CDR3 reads CASVPERGLNYGYTF. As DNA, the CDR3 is TGTGCCAGCGTGCCAGAGAGGGGACTTAACTATGGCTACACCTTC.